The 31 T cell receptor beta chains given below trace back to one sample, sequenced in a study of shared clonotypes between healthy human individuals. TCRdb's table, derived via immunoSEQ multiplex PCR, lists solely in-frame clones and lacks some. The sample records about 480,000 clones, roughly 85% being singletons. The sequencing sample was made of PBMCs. These receptors were obtained from a woman in her thirties or forties in good health. Some clones in this sample may be carry-over from other donors' samples.

The chain employs TRBV9 and TRBJ2-1; the D call may be TRBD1 or TRBD2 (5 bases each). Trimming took off 4 bases at V and 9 bases at J, with 23 bases between the two ends. Germline V CDR1 and CDR2: SGDLS, YYNGEE. The length of the CDR3 is 16 residues. CDR3 amino acids: CASSLRGDKGIIEQFF. The CDR3 coding sequence is TGTGCCAGCAGCCTGAGGGGAGACAAAGGGATCATTGAGCAGTTCTTC.

The chain employs TRBV6-1 and TRBJ2-2, with TRBD1 as a possible D gene (6 bases). Germline values: CDR1 MNHNS, CDR2 SASEGT. The CDR3 contains 15 residues. Trimming removed 7 bases from V and 4 bases from J, with 16 bases in between. CDR3 DNA sequence: TGTGCCAGCATGGGGACACTAGTTGCCACCGGGGAGCTGTTTTTT. Translated: CASMGTLVATGELFF.

The chain is built from TRBV18 and TRBJ2-5; possibly TRBD1 or TRBD2 for D (6 bases each). The DNA end lines up better with TRBJ2-7; the J call may be wrong. The CDR3 consists of 15 residues. Germline V lookup: CDR1 KGHSH, CDR2 LQKENI. The CDR3, as DNA: TGTGCCAGCCCCCGGGGGCCCAATATCTCCTACGAGCAGTACTTC. Protein sequence: CASPRGPNISYEQYF.

The chain is built from TRBV2 and TRBJ2-3, with 10 bases identical to TRBD1. The CDR3 runs to 14 residues. The junction had 4 bases not matched to a gene; V was cut back by 6 bases and J by 4 bases. CDR1 is SNHLY, CDR2 FYNNEI, per germline. The CDR3 sequence: CASRETGGSDTQYF. The DNA for the CDR3 is TGTGCCAGCAGGGAGACAGGGGGCTCAGATACGCAGTATTTT. The whole variable domain, filled in from reference TRBV2 and TRBJ2-3, reads EPEVTQTPSHQVTQMGQEVILRCVPISNHLYFYWYRQILGQKVEFLVSFYNNEISEKSEIFDDQFSVERPDGSNFTLKIRSTKLEDSAMYFCASRETGGSDTQYFGPGTRLTVL.

The chain carries TRBV5-1 and TRBJ2-7; TRBD2 is a possible D gene (5 bases). Per the germline V gene, CDR1 is SGHRS and CDR2 is YFSETQ. This CDR3 region has 13 residues. Trimming took off 3 bases at V and 2 bases at J, with 9 bases between the two ends. The CDR3: CASSSGNAYEQYF. CDR3 bases: TGCGCCAGCAGCTCCGGGAACGCCTACGAGCAGTACTTC.

This sequence joins TRBV28 and TRBJ2-1; TRBD2 matches 7 bases. The V and J ends lost 4 bases and 0 bases, in that order; junction bases with no gene match: 3. Germline V gives CDR1 MDHEN, CDR2 SYDVKM. The CDR3 consists of 15 residues. CDR3 nucleotide sequence: TGTGCCAGCAGTTCGCCGGGGGGCTCCTACAATGAGCAGTTCTTC. Protein: CASSSPGGSYNEQFF.

In its sample, this clone was seen once. The chain employs TRBV6-6 and TRBJ2-7; maybe TRBD2 (6 bases). Trimming left V 9 bases short and J 2 bases short, with 20 bases between. Germline values: CDR1 MNHNY, CDR2 SVGAGI (reference sequence). The CDR3 runs 15 residues. For the CDR3, the DNA is TGTGCCAGTCAAGGTGGGGGGTTCCTCCCCTACGAGCAGTACTTC. Protein: CASQGGGFLPYEQYF.

This chain joins TRBV7-9 and TRBJ2-5; 9 nucleotides line up with TRBD2. The J call is uncertain, as TRBJ2-7 better fits the DNA end. This CDR3 has 17 amino acids. The germline gives CDR1 SEHNR, CDR2 FQNEAQ (reference sequence). The CDR3 loop is CASSASRGSGSSHEQYF. CDR3 coding DNA: TGTGCCAGCAGCGCTTCCCGGGGTAGCGGGAGTTCCCACGAGCAGTACTTC.

V and J are TRBV27 and TRBJ1-3; TRBD1 aligns across 10 bases. V shed 5 bases and J 7 bases; nucleotides not matched to a gene: 5. The germline gives CDR1 MNHEY, CDR2 SMNVEV (reference sequence). The CDR3 runs to 14 residues. CDR3 nucleotide sequence: TGTGCCAGCAGTAGACAGGGGGCGAGGAACACCATATATTTT. Amino acids: CASSRQGARNTIYF.

This chain joins TRBV4-3 and TRBJ2-7, with 9 nucleotides matching TRBD2. The CDR3 runs to 21 residues. With V trimmed by 0 bases and J by 2 bases, 20 bases remained unmatched. Germline-derived CDR1 and CDR2 are LGHNA and YSLEER. CDR3 coding DNA: TGCGCCAGCAGCCAAGATTATGGAGTGAGTAGCGGGAGCCATCCAGCCTACGAGCAGTACTTC. It yields the protein CASSQDYGVSSGSHPAYEQYF.

J is TRBJ1-4 and V is TRBV2; 7 nucleotides match TRBD1. V lost 7 bases to trimming and J lost 5 bases; unmatched junction nucleotides: 7. In germline, CDR1 is SNHLY, CDR2 FYNNEI. The CDR3 extends over 14 amino acids. Here the CDR3 reads CASNIGTVNEKLFF. The CDR3 nucleotides are TGTGCCAGCAACATAGGGACAGTCAATGAAAAACTGTTTTTT. Drawing the rest from reference TRBV2 and TRBJ1-4, the complete variable domain is EPEVTQTPSHQVTQMGQEVILRCVPISNHLYFYWYRQILGQKVEFLVSFYNNEISEKSEIFDDQFSVERPDGSNFTLKIRSTKLEDSAMYFCASNIGTVNEKLFFGSGTQLSVL.

The gene calls are TRBV10-2 and TRBJ2-7, with 7 bases fitting TRBD1. Germline CDR1 WSHSY, CDR2 SAAADI. The V gene end was trimmed by 9 bases and the J gene end by 5 bases; junction bases not matched to a gene: 16. This CDR3 has 15 residues. CDR3 region: CARVTQGPYPNEQYF. The CDR3 region has the DNA TGCGCCAGGGTAACACAGGGGCCATACCCCAACGAGCAGTACTTC.

V usage is TRBV4-3 and J usage is TRBJ2-1; maybe TRBD2 (7 bases). The germline V gene encodes CDR1 LGHNA and CDR2 YSLEER. CDR3 size: 15 residues. Trimming took off 2 bases at V and 7 bases at J, with 15 bases between the two ends. CDR3 residues: CASSQQVRGGNEQFF. DNA for the CDR3: TGCGCCAGCAGCCAACAAGTCAGGGGAGGGAATGAGCAGTTCTTC.

The chain uses TRBV28 and TRBJ2-2; 9 bases are a match to TRBD2. V shed 2 bases and J 2 bases; nucleotides not matched to a gene: 3. This CDR3 is 16 amino acids long. Germline V gene data show CDR1 as MDHEN and CDR2 as SYDVKM. The CDR3 loop reads CASSLRTSDNTGELFF. The CDR3 coding sequence is TGTGCCAGCAGTTTACGGACTAGCGATAACACCGGGGAGCTGTTTTTT.

This chain uses TRBV4-2 with TRBJ1-4; 9 nucleotides agree with TRBD1. The CDR3 is 17 amino acids. V gave up 1 base and J gave up 8 bases; unmatched junction bases: 11. CDR1 LGHNA and CDR2 YNFKEQ come from the germline V gene. This CDR3 is CASSQAVRGTGHEKLFF. For the CDR3, the DNA is TGTGCCAGCAGCCAAGCCGTGAGAGGGACAGGGCACGAAAAACTGTTTTTT.

This rearrangement joins TRBV5-1 to TRBJ2-3; 8 nucleotides agree with TRBD2. CDR1 is SGHRS and CDR2 is YFSETQ in the germline V gene. The CDR3 covers 16 residues. The ends lost 0 bases at V and 5 bases at J; junction bases unmatched: 8. DNA for the CDR3: TGCGCCAGCAGCTTGGAGGCGGGAGGACCAGGAGATACGCAGTATTTT. This translates into CASSLEAGGPGDTQYF.

The rearrangement joins TRBV29-1 to TRBJ1-1; 9 nucleotides line up with TRBD1. CDR1 SQVTM and CDR2 ANQGSEA come from the germline V gene. This CDR3 is 12 amino acids long. With V trimmed by 7 bases and J by 6 bases, 6 bases remained unmatched. As DNA, the CDR3 is TGCAGCGCCCGGACAGGGGTATCTGAAGCTTTCTTT. Protein product: CSARTGVSEAFF. Based on the CDR3 plus reference TRBV29-1 and TRBJ1-1, the full variable domain is SAVISQKPSRDICQRGTSLTIQCQVDSQVTMMFWYRQQPGQSLTLIATANQGSEATYESGFVIDKFPISRPNLTFSTLTVSNMSPEDSSIYLCSARTGVSEAFFGQGTRLTVV.

This clone appeared once. V gene TRBV5-4 combines with J gene TRBJ2-1, with TRBD2 matching 12 bases. Germline loops: CDR1 SGHNT, CDR2 YYREEE (reference sequence). V was clipped by 1 base and J by 8 bases; unmatched bases: 7. This CDR3 spans 16 amino acids. The CDR3 coding sequence is TGTGCCAGCAGCTTGCGCCTAGCGGGAGGGGGACATGAGCAGTTCTTC. This encodes CASSLRLAGGGHEQFF.

V and J are TRBV4-2 and TRBJ1-2, with 7 bases fitting TRBD1. J was trimmed by 8 bases and V by 1 base; bases with no gene match: 7. Germline V gene lookup returns CDR1 LGHNA and CDR2 YNFKEQ. This CDR3 is 14 amino acids long. CDR3 DNA: TGTGCCAGCAGCCAAGTACTTACAGGGGACGGCTACACCTTC. Translating gives CASSQVLTGDGYTF.

V usage is TRBV7-6 and J usage is TRBJ2-7; 8 bases are a match to TRBD2. Germline V gene lookup returns CDR1 SGHVS and CDR2 FNYEAQ. The CDR3 sequence is 14 residues long. The junction had 1 base not matched to a gene; V was cut back by 1 base and J by 2 bases. CDR3 residues: CASSLGGLAYEQYF. CDR3 nucleotides: TGTGCCAGCAGCTTAGGGGGACTAGCCTACGAGCAGTACTTC.

This chain links TRBV5-1 with TRBJ2-7; 10 bases agree with TRBD2. CDR1 and CDR2 from the germline V gene are SGHRS and YFSETQ. Losses at the gene ends were 4 bases for V and 4 bases for J; bases not matched to a gene: 8. This CDR3 region has 15 residues. The CDR3 region is CASSPEASGSYEQYF. For the CDR3, the DNA is TGCGCCAGCAGCCCGGAGGCTAGCGGGAGTTACGAGCAGTACTTC.

This clone was seen at least ten times. The CDR3 region is CASSLGASSEAFF. CDR3 nucleotides: TGTGCCAGCAGTTTAGGGGCATCTTCTGAAGCTTTCTTT. The chain combines TRBV27 with TRBJ1-1; D perhaps matches TRBD1 (5 bases). Germline V gene lookup returns CDR1 MNHEY and CDR2 SMNVEV (reference sequence). V dropped 2 bases and J dropped 6 bases, with 10 bases sitting between them. CDR3 length equals 13 residues.

This chain uses TRBV11-2 with TRBJ2-3; either TRBD1 or TRBD2 may fit D (6 bases each). The CDR3 extends over 15 amino acids. V lost 5 bases, J lost 4 bases, and 16 bases lay in between. The germline gives CDR1 SGHAT, CDR2 FQNNGV. CDR3 in DNA: TGTGCCAGCAGCCCCCGTGGGGGGCAGGCAGATACGCAGTATTTT. Translating gives CASSPRGGQADTQYF.

CDR3 DNA sequence: TGTGCCTGGGCGGTGAGCTCTGGAAACACCATATATTTT. Translated, it gives CAWAVSSGNTIYF. The chain couples TRBV30 to TRBJ1-3; D uncertain. CDR3 length: 13 amino acids. Looked up from germline, CDR1 is GTSNPN and CDR2 is SVGIG (reference sequence). Trimming removed 5 bases from V and 0 bases from J, with 8 bases in between. Based on the CDR3 plus reference TRBV30 and TRBJ1-3, the full variable domain is SQTIHQWPATLVQPVGSPLSLECTVEGTSNPNLYWYRQAAGRGLQLLFYSVGIGQISSEVPQNLSASRPQDRQFILSSKKLLLSDSGFYLCAWAVSSGNTIYFGEGSWLTVV.

The chain links TRBV14 to TRBJ2-3; D call uncertain. Germline CDR1 SGHDN, CDR2 FVKESK. CDR3 size: 13 residues. Trimming pared 7 bases from V and 2 bases from J, leaving 10 bases between. CDR3 DNA sequence: TGTGCCAGCAAGACGGGCCCCACAGATACGCAGTATTTT. This encodes CASKTGPTDTQYF.

The chain joins TRBV27 to TRBJ2-7; D is unclear. The CDR3 has 16 residues. Germline CDR1 is MNHEY and CDR2 is SMNVEV (reference sequence). Trimming left V 7 bases short and J 7 bases short, with 26 bases between. Here the CDR3 DNA reads TGTGCCAGCAACCCACGAGGAAATCGCCGAAGGTGGGAGCAGTACTTC. It encodes CASNPRGNRRRWEQYF.

The chain couples TRBV5-1 to TRBJ2-5; TRBD2 matches 7 bases. J gave up 2 bases and V 4 bases, and 5 bases lay outside the gene matches. The length of the CDR3 is 14 residues. Per germline, CDR1 SGHRS and CDR2 YFSETQ. DNA for the CDR3: TGCGCCAGCAGCATCGATAGCGGGCAAGAGACCCAGTACTTC. It translates to CASSIDSGQETQYF.

The chain joins TRBV29-1 to TRBJ2-3; 7 bases fit TRBD2. Germline V gives CDR1 SQVTM, CDR2 ANQGSEA. The J segment lost 2 bases and the V segment lost 1 base, leaving 15 bases of the junction unmatched. The CDR3 covers 18 residues. In DNA, the CDR3 is TGCAGCGTTGAAGCCCTCGGACTAGACATTACCATCACAGATACGCAGTATTTT. Protein: CSVEALGLDITITDTQYF.

The rearrangement links TRBV6-5 to TRBJ2-1; possible D gene TRBD1, 6 bases. V was clipped by 6 bases and J by 1 base, with 13 bases between them. Germline CDR1 and CDR2: MNHEY and SVGAGI. CDR3 length: 15 residues. The CDR3 loop reads CASSHRDTSYNEQFF. In DNA, the CDR3 is TGTGCCAGCAGCCACCGGGACACTTCCTACAATGAGCAGTTCTTC.

The rearrangement joins TRBV28 to TRBJ2-3; 12 bases agree with TRBD2. The germline V gene has CDR1 MDHEN and CDR2 SYDVKM. There are 17 residues in the CDR3. V lost 2 bases to trimming and J lost 3 bases; unmatched junction nucleotides: 6. The CDR3 here is CASSLVLAGGLTDTQYF. CDR3 in DNA: TGTGCCAGCAGTTTAGTCCTAGCGGGAGGGCTTACAGATACGCAGTATTTT.

The chain joins TRBV10-3 to TRBJ2-1; TRBD1 aligns across 10 bases. CDR1 is ENHRY and CDR2 is SYGVKD in the germline V gene. The V segment lost 8 bases and the J segment 6 bases; nucleotides outside the gene matches: 7. This CDR3 comprises 14 residues. CDR3 loop: CAIPSGQGSNEQFF. The CDR3 DNA sequence: TGTGCCATCCCCTCGGGACAGGGGTCCAATGAGCAGTTCTTC.